This T cell receptor (beta chain) was profiled in a study of control samples from healthy donors and cancer patients (TCRdb year 2020). The library was built by means of the immunoSEQ multiplex PCR assay. Entries here come from immuneACCESS through TCRdb and include only in-frame sequences with V and J called. Some clones fail to appear in such tables; in the studies checked, an unresolved V gene covers under half of the shortfall, and the cause of the remainder is unknown. This sample comprises roughly 120,000 clones, 80% to 90% of them detected only once. Around 1.1% of the sample belongs to the ten largest clones. Including cysteine and phenylalanine, the CDR3 has 16 amino acids. Only CDR3 DNA is held: 48 bases, read in frame from base 1. This clone was picked up a small number of times. No cognate antigen has been identified for it. Base-call qualities are not available, and no considerably larger clone is one nucleotide away.

This receptor chain uses TRBV21-1 and TRBJ1-4; the table assigns TRBD1, which was not confirmed against the DNA. TRBV21-1 is flagged as a pseudogene. The sequence was obtained from a woman aged 50 to 65 with colorectal cancer. The specimen was PBMCs. CDR3 reads: CASSSLYSLWAEKLFF. The nucleotides are TGTGCCAGCAGCAGTCTTTATTCCCTTTGGGCTGAAAAACTGTTTTTT.